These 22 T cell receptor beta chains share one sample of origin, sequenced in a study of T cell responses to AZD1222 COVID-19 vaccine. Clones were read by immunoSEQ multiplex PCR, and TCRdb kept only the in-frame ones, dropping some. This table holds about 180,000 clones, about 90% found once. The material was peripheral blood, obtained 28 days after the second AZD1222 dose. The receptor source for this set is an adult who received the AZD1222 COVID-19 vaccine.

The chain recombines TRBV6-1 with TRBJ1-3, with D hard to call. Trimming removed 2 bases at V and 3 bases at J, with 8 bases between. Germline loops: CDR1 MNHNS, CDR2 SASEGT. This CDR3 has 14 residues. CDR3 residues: CASSENGVGNTIYF. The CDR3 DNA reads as TGTGCCAGCAGTGAAAACGGGGTTGGAAACACCATATATTTT.

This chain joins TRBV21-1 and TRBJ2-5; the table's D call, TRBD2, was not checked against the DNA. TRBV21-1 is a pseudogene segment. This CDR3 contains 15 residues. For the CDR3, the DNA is TGTGCCAGCAGCAAGGGCGACAGCGGGGGGGAGACCCAGTACTTC. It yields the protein CASSKGDSGGETQYF.

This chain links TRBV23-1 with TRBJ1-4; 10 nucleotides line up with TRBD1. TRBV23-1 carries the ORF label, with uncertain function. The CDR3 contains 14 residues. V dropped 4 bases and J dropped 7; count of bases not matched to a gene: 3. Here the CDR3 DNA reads TGCGCCAGCAGTCTCGACAGGGGGCGTGAAAAACTGTTTTTT. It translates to CASSLDRGREKLFF.

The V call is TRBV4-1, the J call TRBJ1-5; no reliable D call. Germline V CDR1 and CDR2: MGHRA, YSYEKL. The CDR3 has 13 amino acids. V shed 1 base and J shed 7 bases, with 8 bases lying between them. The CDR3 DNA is TGCGCCAGCAGCCAAGTGCTGGAGCAGCCCCAGCATTTT. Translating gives CASSQVLEQPQHF.

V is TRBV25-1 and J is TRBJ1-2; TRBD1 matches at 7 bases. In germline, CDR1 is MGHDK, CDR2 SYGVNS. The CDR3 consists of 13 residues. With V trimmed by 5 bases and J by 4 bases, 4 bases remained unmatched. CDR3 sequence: CASSRDSRYGYTF. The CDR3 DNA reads TGTGCCAGCAGTAGGGACAGCCGCTATGGCTACACCTTC.

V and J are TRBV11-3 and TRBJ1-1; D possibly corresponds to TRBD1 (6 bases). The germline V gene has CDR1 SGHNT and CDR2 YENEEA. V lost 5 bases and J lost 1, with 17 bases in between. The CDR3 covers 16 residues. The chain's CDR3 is CASSRAGQLGNTEAFF. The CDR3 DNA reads TGTGCCAGCAGCCGCGCGGGACAACTTGGGAACACTGAAGCTTTCTTT.

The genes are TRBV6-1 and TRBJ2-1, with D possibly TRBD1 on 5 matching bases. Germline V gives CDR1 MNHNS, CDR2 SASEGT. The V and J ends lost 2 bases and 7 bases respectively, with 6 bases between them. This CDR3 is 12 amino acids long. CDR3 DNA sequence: TGTGCCAGCAGTGAACAGGGAAATGAGCAGTTCTTC. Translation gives CASSEQGNEQFF.

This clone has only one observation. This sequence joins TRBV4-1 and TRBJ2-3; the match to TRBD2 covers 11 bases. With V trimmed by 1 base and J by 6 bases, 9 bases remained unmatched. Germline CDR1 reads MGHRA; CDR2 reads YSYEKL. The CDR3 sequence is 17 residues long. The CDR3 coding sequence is TGCGCCAGCAGCCAAGCGAGACTAGCGGGGCCGGGCGATACGCAGTATTTT. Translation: CASSQARLAGPGDTQYF.

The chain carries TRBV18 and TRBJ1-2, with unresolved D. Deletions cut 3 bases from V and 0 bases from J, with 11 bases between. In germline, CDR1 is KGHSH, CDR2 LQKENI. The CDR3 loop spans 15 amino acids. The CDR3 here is CASSPGIGANYGYTF. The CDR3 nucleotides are TGTGCCAGCTCACCTGGTATAGGAGCTAACTATGGCTACACCTTC.

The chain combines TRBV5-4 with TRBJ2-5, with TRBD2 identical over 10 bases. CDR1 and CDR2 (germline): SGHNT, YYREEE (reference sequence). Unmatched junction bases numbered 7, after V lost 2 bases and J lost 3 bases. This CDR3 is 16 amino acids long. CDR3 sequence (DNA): TGTGCCAGCAGCTTCCCCGGGACTAGCGCCAAAGAGACCCAGTACTTC. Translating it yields CASSFPGTSAKETQYF.

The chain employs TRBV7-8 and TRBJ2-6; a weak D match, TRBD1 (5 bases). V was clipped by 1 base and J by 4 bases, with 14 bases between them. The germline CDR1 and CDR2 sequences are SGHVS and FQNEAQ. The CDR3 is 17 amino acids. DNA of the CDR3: TGTGCCAGCAGCTTAGGGTCAGGGTTCGCCGGGGCCAACGTCCTGACTTTC. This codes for CASSLGSGFAGANVLTF.

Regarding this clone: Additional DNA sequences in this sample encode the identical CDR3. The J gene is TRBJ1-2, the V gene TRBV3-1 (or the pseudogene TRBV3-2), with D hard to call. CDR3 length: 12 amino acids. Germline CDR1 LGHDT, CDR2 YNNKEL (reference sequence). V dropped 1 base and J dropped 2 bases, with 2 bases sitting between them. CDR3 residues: CASSQGNYGYTF. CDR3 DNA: TGTGCCAGCAGCCAAGGGAACTATGGCTACACCTTC.

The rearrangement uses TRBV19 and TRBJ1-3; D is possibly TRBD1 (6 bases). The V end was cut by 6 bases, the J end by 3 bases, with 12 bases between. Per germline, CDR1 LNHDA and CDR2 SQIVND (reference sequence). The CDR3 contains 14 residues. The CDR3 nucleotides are TGTGCCAGTAGACCGGACAGAAATGGAAACACCATATATTTT. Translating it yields CASRPDRNGNTIYF.

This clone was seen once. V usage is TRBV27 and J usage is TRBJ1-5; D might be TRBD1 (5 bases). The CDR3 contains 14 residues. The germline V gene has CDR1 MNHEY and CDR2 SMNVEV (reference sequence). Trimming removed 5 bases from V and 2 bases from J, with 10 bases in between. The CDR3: CASSRQGGNQPQHF. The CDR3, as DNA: TGTGCCAGCAGTCGACAAGGGGGCAATCAGCCCCAGCATTTT.

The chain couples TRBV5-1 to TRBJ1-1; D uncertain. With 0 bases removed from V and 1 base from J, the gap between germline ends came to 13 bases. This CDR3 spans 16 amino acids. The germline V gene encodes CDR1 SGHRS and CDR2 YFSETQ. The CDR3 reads CASSLDGGRTNTEAFF. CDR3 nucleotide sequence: TGCGCCAGCAGCTTGGACGGCGGCCGGACGAACACTGAAGCTTTCTTT.

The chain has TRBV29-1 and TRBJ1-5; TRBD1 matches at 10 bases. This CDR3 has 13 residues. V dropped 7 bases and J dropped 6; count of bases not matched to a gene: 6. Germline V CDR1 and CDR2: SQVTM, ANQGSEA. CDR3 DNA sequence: TGCAGCGCCGGGACAGGGGACGGTCAGCCCCAGCATTTT. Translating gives CSAGTGDGQPQHF.

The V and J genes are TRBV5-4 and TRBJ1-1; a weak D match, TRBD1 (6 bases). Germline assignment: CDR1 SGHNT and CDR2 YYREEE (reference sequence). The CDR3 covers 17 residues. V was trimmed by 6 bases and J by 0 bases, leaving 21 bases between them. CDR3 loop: CASTLGGRGALNTEAFF. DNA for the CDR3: TGTGCCAGCACCCTGGGGGGTAGGGGGGCACTGAACACTGAAGCTTTCTTT.

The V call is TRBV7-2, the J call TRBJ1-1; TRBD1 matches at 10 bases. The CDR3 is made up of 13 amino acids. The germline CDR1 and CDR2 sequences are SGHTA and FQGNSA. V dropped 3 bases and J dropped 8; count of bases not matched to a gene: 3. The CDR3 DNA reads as TGTGCCAGCAGCTTGACAGGGGGCTTCGAAGCTTTCTTT. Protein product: CASSLTGGFEAFF.

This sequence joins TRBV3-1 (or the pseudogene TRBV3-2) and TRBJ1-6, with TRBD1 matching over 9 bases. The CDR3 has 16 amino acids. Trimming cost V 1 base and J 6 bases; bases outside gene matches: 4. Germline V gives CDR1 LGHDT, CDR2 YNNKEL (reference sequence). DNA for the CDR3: TGTGCCAGCAGCCAAGTACAGGGGGCCGGTAATTCACCCCTCCACTTT. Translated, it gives CASSQVQGAGNSPLHF.

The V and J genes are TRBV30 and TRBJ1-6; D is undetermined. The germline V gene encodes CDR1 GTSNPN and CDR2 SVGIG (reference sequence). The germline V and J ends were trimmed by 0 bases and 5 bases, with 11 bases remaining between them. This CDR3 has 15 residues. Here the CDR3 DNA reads TGTGCCTGGAGTGTTATACAGATAAATAATTCACCCCTCCACTTT. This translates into CAWSVIQINNSPLHF.

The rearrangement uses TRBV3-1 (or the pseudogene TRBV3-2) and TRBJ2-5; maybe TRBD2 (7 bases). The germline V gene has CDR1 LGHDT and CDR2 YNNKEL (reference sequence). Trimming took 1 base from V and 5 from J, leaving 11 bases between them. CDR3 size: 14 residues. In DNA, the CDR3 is TGTGCCAGCAGCCAAGTGGGGGGGCCGGAGACCCAGTACTTC. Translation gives CASSQVGGPETQYF.

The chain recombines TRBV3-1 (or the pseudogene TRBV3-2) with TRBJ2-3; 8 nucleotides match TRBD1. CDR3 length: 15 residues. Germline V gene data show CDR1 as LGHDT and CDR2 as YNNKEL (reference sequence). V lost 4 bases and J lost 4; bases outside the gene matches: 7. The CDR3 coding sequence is TGTGCCAGCAGCCCACAGGGGGAAGGTCCAGATACGCAGTATTTT. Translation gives CASSPQGEGPDTQYF.